This T cell receptor beta chain was found in a study of Graves' ophthalmopathy and Graves' hyperthyroidism. Amplification of the TCR beta CDR3 regions used RNA transcripts (as template). RT-PCR was first run with HTBI primers, then multiplex PCR in a second round. MiXCR, run by TCRdb on the multiplex PCR reads, gives a single entry per CDR3 protein. This sample carries about 390,000 distinct CDR3 sequences, 15% to 17% of them seen once, and the ten largest clones take about 7%. V gave up 2 bases and J gave up 4 bases, with 11 bases separating them. Germline V gene sequence: CDR1 MGHRA, CDR2 YSYEKL. The CDR3 sequence is 14 residues long. There are a few counts of this clonotype.

Sequencing used peripheral blood. This chain links TRBV4-1 with TRBJ1-2, with D perhaps TRBD1 (6 bases). The TCR was taken from a woman aged 18-30 years with stable Graves' hyperthyroidism. Here the CDR3 DNA reads TGCGCCAGCAGCCAACCGGGGGGCTCCTATGGCTACACCTTC. Its translation is CASSQPGGSYGYTF.